This T cell receptor (beta chain) was profiled in a study of blood T cell repertoires in COVID-19. Study background: Donors in the United States, Italy and Spain gave samples during acute or convalescent COVID-19. Sources were T cells, B-cell-depleted T cells, or PBMCs; the material itself was cDNA or gDNA.

V dropped 0 bases and J dropped 4 bases, with 8 bases sitting between them. The CDR3 loop spans 14 amino acids. CDR1 SGHDN and CDR2 FVKESK come from the germline V gene. Some clones are missing from TCRdb's copy, which holds only in-frame ones; the method was immunoSEQ multiplex PCR. The sample comprises under 200,000 clones, more than 85% of which are singletons, and under 0.65% rests with the top ten. The table lists this clone with a few counts. The sample comprised peripheral blood. This receptor was taken from a man aged 60 to 75 with COVID-19, enrolled during active disease. The chain uses TRBV14 and TRBJ2-3; D may be TRBD1 (5 bases). As DNA, the CDR3 is TGTGCCAGCAGCCAAGATTTAGGGGCAGATACGCAGTATTTT. It encodes CASSQDLGADTQYF.